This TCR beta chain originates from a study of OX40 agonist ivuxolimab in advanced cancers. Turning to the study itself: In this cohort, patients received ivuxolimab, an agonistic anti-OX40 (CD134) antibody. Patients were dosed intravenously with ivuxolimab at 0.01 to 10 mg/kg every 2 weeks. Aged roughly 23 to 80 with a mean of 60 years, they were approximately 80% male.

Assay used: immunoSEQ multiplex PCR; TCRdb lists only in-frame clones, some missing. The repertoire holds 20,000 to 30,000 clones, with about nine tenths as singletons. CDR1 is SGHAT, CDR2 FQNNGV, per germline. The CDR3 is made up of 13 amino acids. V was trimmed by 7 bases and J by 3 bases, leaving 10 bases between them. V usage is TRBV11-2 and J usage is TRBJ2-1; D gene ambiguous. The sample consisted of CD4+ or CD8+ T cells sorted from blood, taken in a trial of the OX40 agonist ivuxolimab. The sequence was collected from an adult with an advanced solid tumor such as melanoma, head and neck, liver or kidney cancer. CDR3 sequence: CASTLINYNEQFF. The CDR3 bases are TGTGCCAGCACCCTGATAAACTACAATGAGCAGTTCTTC.